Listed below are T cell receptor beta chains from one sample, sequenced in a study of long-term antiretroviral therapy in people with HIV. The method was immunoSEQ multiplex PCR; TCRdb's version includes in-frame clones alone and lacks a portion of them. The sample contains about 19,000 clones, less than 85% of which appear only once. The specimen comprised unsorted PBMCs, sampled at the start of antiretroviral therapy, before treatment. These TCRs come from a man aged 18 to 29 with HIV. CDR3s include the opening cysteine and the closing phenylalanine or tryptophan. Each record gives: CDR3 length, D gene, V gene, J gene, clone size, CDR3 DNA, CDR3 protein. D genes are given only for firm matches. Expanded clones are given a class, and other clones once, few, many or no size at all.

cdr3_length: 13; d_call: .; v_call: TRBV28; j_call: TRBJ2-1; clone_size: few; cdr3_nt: TGTGCCAGCAGTTTACAGGTAGACAATGAGCAGTTCTTC; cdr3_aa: CASSLQVDNEQFF
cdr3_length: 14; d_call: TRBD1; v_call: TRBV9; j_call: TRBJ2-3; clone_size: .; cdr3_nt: TGTGCCAGCAGCCGGGACAGGACAGTAGATACGCAGTATTTT; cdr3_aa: CASSRDRTVDTQYF
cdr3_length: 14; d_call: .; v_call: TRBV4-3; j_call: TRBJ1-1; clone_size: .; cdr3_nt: TGCGCCAGCAGCCAACACAGGGAGAGCACTGAAGCTTTCTTT; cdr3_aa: CASSQHRESTEAFF
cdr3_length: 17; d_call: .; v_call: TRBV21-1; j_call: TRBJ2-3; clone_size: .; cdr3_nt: TGTGCCAGCAGCAATAATCTTGGGTTTCGGAGCACAGATACGCAGTATTTT; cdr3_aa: CASSNNLGFRSTDTQYF
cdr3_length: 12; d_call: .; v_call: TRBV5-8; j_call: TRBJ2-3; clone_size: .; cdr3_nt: TGTGCCAGCAGCTTGGACTGGGGGACGCAGTATTTT; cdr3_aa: CASSLDWGTQYF
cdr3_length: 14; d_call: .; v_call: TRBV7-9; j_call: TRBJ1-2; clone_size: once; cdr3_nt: TGTGCCAGCAGCCCTCGGACGGGTAACTATGGCTACACCTTC; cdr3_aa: CASSPRTGNYGYTF
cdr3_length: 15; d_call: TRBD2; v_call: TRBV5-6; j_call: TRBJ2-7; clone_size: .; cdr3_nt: TGTGCCAGCAGCTTAGGGACTAGCGGTAAATACGAGCAGTACTTC; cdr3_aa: CASSLGTSGKYEQYF
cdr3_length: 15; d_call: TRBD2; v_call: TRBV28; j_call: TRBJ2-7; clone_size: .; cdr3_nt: TGTGCCAGCCTGGCTAGCGGGAGCACGTTATACGAGCAGTACTTC; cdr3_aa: CASLASGSTLYEQYF
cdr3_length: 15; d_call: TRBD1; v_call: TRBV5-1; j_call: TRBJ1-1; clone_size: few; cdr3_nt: TGCGCCAGCAGCCCGTGGGGACAGCTTAACACTGAAGCTTTCTTT; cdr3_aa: CASSPWGQLNTEAFF
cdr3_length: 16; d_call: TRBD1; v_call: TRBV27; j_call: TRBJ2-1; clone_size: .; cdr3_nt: TGTGCCAGCAGTTTATTGGGACAGGGGATTGGGGATGAGCAGTTCTTC; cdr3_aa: CASSLLGQGIGDEQFF
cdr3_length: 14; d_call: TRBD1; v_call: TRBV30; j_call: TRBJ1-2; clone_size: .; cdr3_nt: TGTGCCTGGAGTGTAAGGGGGCGCGGCTATGGCTACACCTTC; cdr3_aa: CAWSVRGRGYGYTF
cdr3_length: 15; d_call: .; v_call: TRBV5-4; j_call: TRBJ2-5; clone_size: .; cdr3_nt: TGTGCCAGCAGCCCGGCCCCGGGCCCTGAGGAGACCCAGTACTTC; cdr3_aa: CASSPAPGPEETQYF
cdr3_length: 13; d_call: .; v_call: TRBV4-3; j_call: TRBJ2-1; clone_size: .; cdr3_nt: TGCGCCAGCAGCCCTTGGATAAACAATGAGCAGTTCTTC; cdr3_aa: CASSPWINNEQFF
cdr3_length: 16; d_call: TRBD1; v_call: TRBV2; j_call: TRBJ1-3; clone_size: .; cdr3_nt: TGTGCCAGCAGCCCCACCTCGGGACAGGGGCTCAACACCATATATTTT; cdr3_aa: CASSPTSGQGLNTIYF